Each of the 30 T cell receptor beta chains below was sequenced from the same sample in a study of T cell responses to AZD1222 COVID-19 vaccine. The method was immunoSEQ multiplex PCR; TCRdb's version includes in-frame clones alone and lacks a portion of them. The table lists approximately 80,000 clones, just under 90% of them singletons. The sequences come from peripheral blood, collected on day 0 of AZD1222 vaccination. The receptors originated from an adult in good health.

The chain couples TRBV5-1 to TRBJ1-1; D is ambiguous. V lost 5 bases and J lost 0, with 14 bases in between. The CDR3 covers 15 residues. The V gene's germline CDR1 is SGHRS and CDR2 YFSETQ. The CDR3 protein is CASSIMSNLNTEAFF. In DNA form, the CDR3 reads TGCGCCAGCAGTATAATGTCGAATTTGAACACTGAAGCTTTCTTT.

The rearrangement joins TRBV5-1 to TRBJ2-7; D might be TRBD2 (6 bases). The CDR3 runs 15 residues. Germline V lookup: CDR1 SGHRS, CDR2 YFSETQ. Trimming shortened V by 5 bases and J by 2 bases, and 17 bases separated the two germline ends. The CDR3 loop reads CASSYDKEGPYEQYF. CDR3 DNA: TGCGCCAGCAGTTACGATAAGGAGGGGCCCTACGAGCAGTACTTC.

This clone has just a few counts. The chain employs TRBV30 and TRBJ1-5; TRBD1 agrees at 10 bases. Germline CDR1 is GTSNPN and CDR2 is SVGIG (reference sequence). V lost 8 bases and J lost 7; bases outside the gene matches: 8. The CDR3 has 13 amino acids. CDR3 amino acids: CAADRGLGQPQHF. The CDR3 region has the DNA TGTGCCGCCGACAGGGGGCTAGGGCAGCCCCAGCATTTT.

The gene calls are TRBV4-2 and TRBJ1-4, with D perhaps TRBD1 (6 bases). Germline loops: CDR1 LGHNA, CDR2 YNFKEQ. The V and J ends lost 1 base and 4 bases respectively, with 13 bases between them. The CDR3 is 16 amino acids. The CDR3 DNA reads TGTGCCAGCAGCCAAGGGGTGGACAGAGGTAATGAAAAACTGTTTTTT. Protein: CASSQGVDRGNEKLFF.

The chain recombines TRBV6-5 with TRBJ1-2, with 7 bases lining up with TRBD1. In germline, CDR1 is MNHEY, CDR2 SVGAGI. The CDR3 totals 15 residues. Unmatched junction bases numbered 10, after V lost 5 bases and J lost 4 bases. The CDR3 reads CASSTLDRDSYGYTF. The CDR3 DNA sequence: TGTGCCAGCAGTACCCTAGACAGGGATAGCTATGGCTACACCTTC.

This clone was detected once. CDR3: CASRTGYTEAFF. In DNA form, the CDR3 reads TGTGCCAGCAGAACAGGGTACACTGAAGCTTTCTTT. V usage is TRBV11-2 and J usage is TRBJ1-1; TRBD1 is a possible D gene (6 bases). Germline CDR1 SGHAT, CDR2 FQNNGV. V lost 6 bases to trimming and J lost 3 bases, with 8 bases between them. The CDR3 loop spans 12 amino acids.

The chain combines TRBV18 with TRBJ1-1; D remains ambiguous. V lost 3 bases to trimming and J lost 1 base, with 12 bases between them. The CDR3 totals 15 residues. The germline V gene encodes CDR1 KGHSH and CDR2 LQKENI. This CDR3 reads CASSPIVTANTEAFF. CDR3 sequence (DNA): TGTGCCAGCTCACCCATTGTTACAGCGAACACTGAAGCTTTCTTT.

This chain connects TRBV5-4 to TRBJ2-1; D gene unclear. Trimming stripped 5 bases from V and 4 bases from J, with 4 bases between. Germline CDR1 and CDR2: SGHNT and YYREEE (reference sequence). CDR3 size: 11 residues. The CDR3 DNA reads TGTGCCAGCAGGCTGTACAATGAGCAGTTCTTC. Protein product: CASRLYNEQFF.

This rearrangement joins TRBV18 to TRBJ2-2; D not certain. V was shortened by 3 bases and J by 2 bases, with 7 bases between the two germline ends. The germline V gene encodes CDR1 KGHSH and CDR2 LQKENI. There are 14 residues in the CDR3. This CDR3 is CASSPRANTGELFF. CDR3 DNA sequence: TGTGCCAGCTCACCCCGGGCCAACACCGGGGAGCTGTTTTTT.

The CDR3 nucleotides read TGTGCCCTGAGACAGCGACTCAACTATGGCTACACCTTC. As protein: CALRQRLNYGYTF. The chain combines TRBV30 with TRBJ1-2; D is perhaps TRBD1 (5 bases). The V end was cut by 8 bases, the J end by 2 bases, with 15 bases between. The V gene's germline CDR1 is GTSNPN and CDR2 SVGIG (reference sequence). This CDR3 is built from 13 residues.

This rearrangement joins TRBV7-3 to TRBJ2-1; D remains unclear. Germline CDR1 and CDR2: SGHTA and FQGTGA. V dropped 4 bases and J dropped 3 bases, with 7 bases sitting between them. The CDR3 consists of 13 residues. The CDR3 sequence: CASSSPLYNEQFF. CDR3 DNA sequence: TGTGCCAGCAGCTCACCTCTCTACAATGAGCAGTTCTTC.

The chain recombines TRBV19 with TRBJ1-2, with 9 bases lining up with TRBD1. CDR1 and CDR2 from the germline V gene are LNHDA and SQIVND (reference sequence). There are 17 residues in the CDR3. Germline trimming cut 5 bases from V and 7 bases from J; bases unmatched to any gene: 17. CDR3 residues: CASSAPPGTGLGGGYTF. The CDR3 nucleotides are TGTGCCAGTAGTGCACCCCCCGGGACAGGGCTCGGTGGTGGCTACACCTTC.

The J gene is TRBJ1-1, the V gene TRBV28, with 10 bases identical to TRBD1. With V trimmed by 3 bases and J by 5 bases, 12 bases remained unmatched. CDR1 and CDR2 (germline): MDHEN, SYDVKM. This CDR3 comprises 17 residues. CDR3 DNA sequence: TGTGCCAGCAGTTTTTCGGTGACAGGGGGCGCTGTGACTGAAGCTTTCTTT. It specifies CASSFSVTGGAVTEAFF.

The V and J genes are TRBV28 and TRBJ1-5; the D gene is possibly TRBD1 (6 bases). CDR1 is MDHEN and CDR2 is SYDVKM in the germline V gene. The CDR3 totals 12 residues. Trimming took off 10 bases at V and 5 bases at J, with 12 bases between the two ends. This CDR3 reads CATRQVDQPQHF. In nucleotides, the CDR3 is TGTGCCACCCGACAGGTTGATCAGCCCCAGCATTTT.

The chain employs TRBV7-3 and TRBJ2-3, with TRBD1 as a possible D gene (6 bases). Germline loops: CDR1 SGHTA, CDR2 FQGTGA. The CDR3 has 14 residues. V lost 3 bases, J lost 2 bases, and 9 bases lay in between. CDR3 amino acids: CASSFGGSTDTQYF. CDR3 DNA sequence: TGTGCCAGCAGCTTTGGGGGCTCCACAGATACGCAGTATTTT. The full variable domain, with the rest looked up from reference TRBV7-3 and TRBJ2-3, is GAGVSQTPSNKVTEKGKYVELRCDPISGHTALYWYRQSLGQGPEFLIYFQGTGAADDSGLPNDRFFAVRPEGSVSTLKIQRTERGDSAVYLCASSFGGSTDTQYFGPGTRLTVL.

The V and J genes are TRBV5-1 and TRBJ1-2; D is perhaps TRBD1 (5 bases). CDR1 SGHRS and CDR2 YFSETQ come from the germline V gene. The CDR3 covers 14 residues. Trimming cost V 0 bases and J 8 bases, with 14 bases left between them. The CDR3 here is CASSLGGDAYGYTF. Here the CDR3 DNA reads TGCGCCAGCAGCTTGGGAGGGGATGCGTACGGCTACACCTTC.

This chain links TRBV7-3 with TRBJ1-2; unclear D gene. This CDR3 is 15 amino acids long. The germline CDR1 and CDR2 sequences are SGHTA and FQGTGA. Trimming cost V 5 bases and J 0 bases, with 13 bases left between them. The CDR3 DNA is TGTGCCAGCAGCCAAGGGCCCGAAGCTAACTATGGCTACACCTTC. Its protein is CASSQGPEANYGYTF.

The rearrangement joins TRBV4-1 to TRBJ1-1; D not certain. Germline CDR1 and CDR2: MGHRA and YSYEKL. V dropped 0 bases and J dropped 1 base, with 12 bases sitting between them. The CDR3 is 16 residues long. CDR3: CASSQEPRGGNTEAFF. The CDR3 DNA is TGCGCCAGCAGCCAAGAACCCCGGGGAGGGAACACTGAAGCTTTCTTT.

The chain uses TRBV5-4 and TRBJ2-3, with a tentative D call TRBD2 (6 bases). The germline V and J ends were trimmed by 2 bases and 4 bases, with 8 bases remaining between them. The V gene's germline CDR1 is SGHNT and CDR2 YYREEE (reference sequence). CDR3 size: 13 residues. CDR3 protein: CASSFGGSDTQYF. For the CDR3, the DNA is TGTGCCAGCAGCTTTGGGGGGTCAGATACGCAGTATTTT. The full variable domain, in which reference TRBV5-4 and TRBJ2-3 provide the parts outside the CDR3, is ETGVTQSPTHLIKTRGQQVTLRCSSQSGHNTVSWYQQALGQGPQFIFQYYREEENGRGNFPPRFSGLQFPNYSSELNVNALELDDSALYLCASSFGGSDTQYFGPGTRLTVL.

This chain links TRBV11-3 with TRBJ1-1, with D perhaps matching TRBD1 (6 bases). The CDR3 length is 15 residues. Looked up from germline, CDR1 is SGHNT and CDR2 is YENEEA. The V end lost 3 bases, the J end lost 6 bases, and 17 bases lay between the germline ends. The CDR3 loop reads CASSFLTSGAAEAFF. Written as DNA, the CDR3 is TGTGCCAGCAGCTTTCTAACTTCAGGGGCAGCTGAAGCTTTCTTT.

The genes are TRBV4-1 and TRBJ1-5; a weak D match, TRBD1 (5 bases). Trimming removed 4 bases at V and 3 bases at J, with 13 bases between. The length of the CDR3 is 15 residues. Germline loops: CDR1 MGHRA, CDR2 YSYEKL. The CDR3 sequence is CASSRRDANNQPQHF. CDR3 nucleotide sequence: TGCGCCAGCAGCCGCAGGGACGCCAACAATCAGCCCCAGCATTTT.

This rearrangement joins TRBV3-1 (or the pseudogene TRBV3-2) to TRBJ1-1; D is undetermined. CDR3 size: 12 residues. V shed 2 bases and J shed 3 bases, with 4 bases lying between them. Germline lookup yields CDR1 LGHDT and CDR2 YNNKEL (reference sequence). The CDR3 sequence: CASSQLHTEAFF. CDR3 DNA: TGTGCCAGCAGCCAACTGCACACTGAAGCTTTCTTT.

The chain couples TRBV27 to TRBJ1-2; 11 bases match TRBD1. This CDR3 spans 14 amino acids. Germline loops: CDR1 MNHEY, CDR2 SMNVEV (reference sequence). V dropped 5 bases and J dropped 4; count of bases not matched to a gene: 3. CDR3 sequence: CASSRTGGSYGYTF. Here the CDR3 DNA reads TGTGCCAGCAGTAGGACAGGGGGCAGCTATGGCTACACCTTC.

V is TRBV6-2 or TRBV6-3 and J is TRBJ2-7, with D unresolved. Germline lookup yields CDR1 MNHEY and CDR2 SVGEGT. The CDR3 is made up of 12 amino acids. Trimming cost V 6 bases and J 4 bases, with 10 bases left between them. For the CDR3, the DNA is TGTGCCAGCAGCGGTCCTACTTACGAGCAGTACTTC. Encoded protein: CASSGPTYEQYF.

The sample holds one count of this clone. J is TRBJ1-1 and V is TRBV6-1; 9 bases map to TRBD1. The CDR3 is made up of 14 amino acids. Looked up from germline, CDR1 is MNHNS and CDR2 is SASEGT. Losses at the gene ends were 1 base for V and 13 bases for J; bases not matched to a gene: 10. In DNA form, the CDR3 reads TGTGCCAGCAGTGAAGGGGACAGGGCGTTAATAGTTTTCTTT. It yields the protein CASSEGDRALIVFF.

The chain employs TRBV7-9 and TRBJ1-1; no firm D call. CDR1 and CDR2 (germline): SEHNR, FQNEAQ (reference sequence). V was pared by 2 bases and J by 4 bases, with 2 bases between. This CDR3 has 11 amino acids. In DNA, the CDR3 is TGTGCCAGCAGCTTACTCACTGAAGCTTTCTTT. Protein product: CASSLLTEAFF. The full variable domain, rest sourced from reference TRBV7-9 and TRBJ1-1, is DTGVSQNPRHKITKRGQNVTFRCDPISEHNRLYWYRQTLGQGPEFLTYFQNEAQLEKSRLLSDRFSAERPKGSFSTLEIQRTEQGDSAMYLCASSLLTEAFFGQGTRLTVV.

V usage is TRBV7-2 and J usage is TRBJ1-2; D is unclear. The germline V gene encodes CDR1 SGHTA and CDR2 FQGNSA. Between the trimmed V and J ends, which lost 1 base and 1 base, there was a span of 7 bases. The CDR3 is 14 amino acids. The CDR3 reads CASSLGTVNYGYTF. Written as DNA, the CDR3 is TGTGCCAGCAGCTTAGGGACCGTTAACTATGGCTACACCTTC.

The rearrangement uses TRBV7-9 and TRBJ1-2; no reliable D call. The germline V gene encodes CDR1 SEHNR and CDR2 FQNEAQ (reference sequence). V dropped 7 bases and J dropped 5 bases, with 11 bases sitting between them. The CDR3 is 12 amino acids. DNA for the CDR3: TGTGCCAGCACCCTGGGAGAGTATGGCTACACCTTC. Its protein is CASTLGEYGYTF.

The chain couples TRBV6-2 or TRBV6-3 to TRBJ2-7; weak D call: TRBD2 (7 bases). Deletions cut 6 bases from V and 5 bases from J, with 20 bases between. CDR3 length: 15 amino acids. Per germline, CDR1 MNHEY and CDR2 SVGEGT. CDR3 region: CASSRAGATLDEQYF. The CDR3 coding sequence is TGTGCCAGCAGCCGCGCGGGGGCCACTTTGGACGAGCAGTACTTC.

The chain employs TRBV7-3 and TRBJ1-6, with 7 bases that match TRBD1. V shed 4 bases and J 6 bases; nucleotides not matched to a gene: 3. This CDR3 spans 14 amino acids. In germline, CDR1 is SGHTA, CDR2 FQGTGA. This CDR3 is CASSSGQPNSPLHF. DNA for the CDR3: TGTGCCAGCAGCTCGGGACAGCCTAATTCACCCCTCCACTTT.